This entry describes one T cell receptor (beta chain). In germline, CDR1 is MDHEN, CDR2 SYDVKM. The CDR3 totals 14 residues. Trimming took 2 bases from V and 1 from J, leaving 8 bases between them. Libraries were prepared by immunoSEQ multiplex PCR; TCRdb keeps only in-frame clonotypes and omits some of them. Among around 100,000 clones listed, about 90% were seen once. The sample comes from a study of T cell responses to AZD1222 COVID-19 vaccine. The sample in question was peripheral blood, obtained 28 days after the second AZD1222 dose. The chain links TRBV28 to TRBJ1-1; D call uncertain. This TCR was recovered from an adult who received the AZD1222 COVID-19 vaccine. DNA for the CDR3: TGTGCCAGCAGTTTAACGGCTCCGAACACTGAAGCTTTCTTT. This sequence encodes CASSLTAPNTEAFF.